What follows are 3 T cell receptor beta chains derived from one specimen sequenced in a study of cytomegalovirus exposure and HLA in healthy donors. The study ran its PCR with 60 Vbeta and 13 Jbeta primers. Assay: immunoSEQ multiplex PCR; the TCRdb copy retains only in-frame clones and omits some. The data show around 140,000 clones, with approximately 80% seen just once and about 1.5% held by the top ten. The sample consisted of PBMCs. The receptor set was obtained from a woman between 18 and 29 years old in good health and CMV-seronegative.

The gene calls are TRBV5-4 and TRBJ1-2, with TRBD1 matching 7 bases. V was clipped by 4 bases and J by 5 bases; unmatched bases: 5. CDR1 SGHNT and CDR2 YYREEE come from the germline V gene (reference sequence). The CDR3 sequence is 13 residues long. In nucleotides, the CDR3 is TGTGCCAGCAGCAAGACAGGGATTTATGGCTACACCTTC. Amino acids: CASSKTGIYGYTF.

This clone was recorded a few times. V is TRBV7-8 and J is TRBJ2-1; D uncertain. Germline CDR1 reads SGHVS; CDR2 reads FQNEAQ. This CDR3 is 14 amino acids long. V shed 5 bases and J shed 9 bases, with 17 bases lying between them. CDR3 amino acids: CASSPLSAVSEQFF. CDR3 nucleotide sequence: TGTGCCAGCAGCCCCCTCTCGGCGGTGAGTGAGCAGTTCTTC.

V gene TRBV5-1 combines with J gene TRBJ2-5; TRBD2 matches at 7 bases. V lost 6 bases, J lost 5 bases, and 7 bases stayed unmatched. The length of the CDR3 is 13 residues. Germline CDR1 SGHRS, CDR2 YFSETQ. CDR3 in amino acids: CASNDGRWETQYF. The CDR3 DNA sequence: TGCGCCAGCAATGACGGGAGGTGGGAGACCCAGTACTTC.